Below are 13 T cell receptor beta chains sequenced from a single sample in a study of cytomegalovirus exposure and HLA in healthy donors listed by TCRdb under 2017. Receptor libraries were prepared by the immunoSEQ multiplex PCR assay. For the multiplex PCR, a mixture combining 60 forward primers for TCR Vbeta segments and 13 reverse primers for TCR Jbeta segments was used. Not all clones reach the TCRdb copy of this immuneACCESS table, which keeps in-frame sequences only. Checked studies attribute under half of the gap to unresolved V genes and leave the rest unexplained. Recorded for this sample are under 200,000 clones; 70% to 85% of them occurred a single time. The top ten hold under 0.9% of the sample. The sequenced material came from PBMCs. These receptor sequences come from a middle-aged woman in good health and CMV-seronegative.

The chain is built from TRBV7-2 and TRBJ2-3; possible D gene TRBD2, 6 bases. Per germline, CDR1 SGHTA and CDR2 FQGNSA. Trimming cost V 5 bases and J 3 bases, with 9 bases left between them. The length of the CDR3 is 13 residues. As DNA, the CDR3 is TGTGCCAGCAGCATGGCGGGGACAGATACGCAGTATTTT. It translates to CASSMAGTDTQYF.

This chain uses TRBV5-4 with TRBJ1-1, with D possibly being TRBD1 (5 bases). Deletions cut 1 base from V and 7 bases from J, with 8 bases between. The CDR3 has 12 residues. Germline CDR1 SGHNT, CDR2 YYREEE (reference sequence). CDR3 protein: CASSLQGLEAFF. In DNA, the CDR3 is TGTGCCAGCAGCTTGCAGGGTCTTGAAGCTTTCTTT. The full variable domain, completed using reference TRBV5-4 and TRBJ1-1, is ETGVTQSPTHLIKTRGQQVTLRCSSQSGHNTVSWYQQALGQGPQFIFQYYREEENGRGNFPPRFSGLQFPNYSSELNVNALELDDSALYLCASSLQGLEAFFGQGTRLTVV.

The V and J genes are TRBV6-6 and TRBJ1-1, with 7 bases that match TRBD1. V was clipped by 5 bases and J by 7 bases; unmatched bases: 7. This CDR3 comprises 13 residues. The germline gives CDR1 MNHNY, CDR2 SVGAGI (reference sequence). The DNA for the CDR3 is TGTGCCAGCAGTACCGGGACAGTTAATGAAGCTTTCTTT. Translating it yields CASSTGTVNEAFF.

The chain is built from TRBV5-1 and TRBJ2-2; perhaps TRBD1 as D (7 bases). The V gene lost 5 bases and the J gene lost 7 bases, with 18 bases spanning the gap. This CDR3 is built from 15 residues. Germline V gene lookup returns CDR1 SGHRS and CDR2 YFSETQ. CDR3 nucleotide sequence: TGCGCCAGCAGTCGGGAGACAGGGACTTTCGGGGAGCTGTTTTTT. Translated, it gives CASSRETGTFGELFF.

The chain carries TRBV7-9 and TRBJ2-5, with TRBD2 as a possible D gene (5 bases). The V end lost 6 bases, the J end lost 6 bases, and 23 bases lay between the germline ends. This CDR3 has 16 amino acids. The germline V gene encodes CDR1 SEHNR and CDR2 FQNEAQ (reference sequence). Here the CDR3 DNA reads TGTGCCAGCAGGACGGACCTCCGGGGTAGCGTGAAGACCCAGTACTTC. This sequence encodes CASRTDLRGSVKTQYF.

CDR3 nucleotide sequence: TGTGCCAGCAGCCCCTCCCGGAGCTACTACGAGCAGTACTTC. It is translated as CASSPSRSYYEQYF. The V and J genes are TRBV7-9 and TRBJ2-7, with unresolved D. V was cut by 5 bases and J by 3 bases, with 14 bases left in between. The CDR3 loop spans 14 amino acids. The germline V gene has CDR1 SEHNR and CDR2 FQNEAQ (reference sequence).

This chain uses TRBV23-1 with TRBJ2-1, with D hard to call. TRBV23-1 carries the ORF label, with uncertain function. The CDR3 totals 16 residues. V was cut by 2 bases and J by 8 bases, with 19 bases left in between. CDR3 nucleotides: TGCGCCAGCAGTCAAACAGTTATGGGCTTGACGGATGAGCAGTTCTTC. Translating gives CASSQTVMGLTDEQFF.

The table lists this clone with a few counts. The V and J genes are TRBV6-6 and TRBJ1-1, with D perhaps matching TRBD1 (6 bases). Germline V gene data show CDR1 as MNHNY and CDR2 as SVGAGI (reference sequence). With 7 bases removed from V and 2 bases from J, the gap between germline ends came to 11 bases. The CDR3 is 13 amino acids. The CDR3 sequence is CASISQGNTEAFF. The CDR3 DNA reads as TGTGCCAGCATCTCACAGGGAAACACTGAAGCTTTCTTT.

The V call is TRBV23-1, the J call TRBJ2-6; D is unclear. TRBV23-1 qualifies as an ORF whose function is uncertain. V lost 0 bases to trimming and J lost 0 bases, with 12 bases between them. The CDR3 runs 18 residues. The CDR3 nucleotides read TGCGCCAGCAGTCAATCGCCCCCGAAACACTCTGGGGCCAACGTCCTGACTTTC. This gives the protein CASSQSPPKHSGANVLTF.

In DNA, the CDR3 is TGTGCCGGAGAGCGGGAGGGGTACAATGAGCAGTTCTTC. Its protein is CAGEREGYNEQFF. The V gene is TRBV6-6, the J gene TRBJ2-1; 10 bases are shared with TRBD2. Losses at the gene ends were 11 bases for V and 4 bases for J; bases not matched to a gene: 5. CDR1 MNHNY and CDR2 SVGAGI come from the germline V gene (reference sequence). This CDR3 region has 13 residues.

This chain connects TRBV2 to TRBJ2-4, with TRBD2 matching over 9 bases. With 3 bases clipped from V and 1 base from J, the junction kept 4 bases outside the gene matches. Germline CDR1 SNHLY, CDR2 FYNNEI. This CDR3 contains 16 residues. The CDR3 loop reads CASSEQTSGAKNIQYF. The CDR3 nucleotides are TGTGCCAGCAGTGAGCAGACTAGCGGTGCCAAAAACATTCAGTACTTC. Variable domain in full (rest from reference TRBV2 and TRBJ2-4): EPEVTQTPSHQVTQMGQEVILRCVPISNHLYFYWYRQILGQKVEFLVSFYNNEISEKSEIFDDQFSVERPDGSNFTLKIRSTKLEDSAMYFCASSEQTSGAKNIQYFGAGTRLSVL.

This clone came up once. The chain carries TRBV5-4 and TRBJ1-1; D is possibly TRBD1 (5 bases). CDR3 length: 13 amino acids. The V end lost 0 bases, the J end lost 6 bases, and 9 bases lay between the germline ends. Germline CDR1 and CDR2: SGHNT and YYREEE (reference sequence). Here the CDR3 DNA reads TGTGCCAGCAGCTTGGACAGGCTTGCTGAAGCTTTCTTT. Protein product: CASSLDRLAEAFF.

The rearrangement uses TRBV2 and TRBJ1-2; D may be TRBD1 (5 bases). Deletions cut 3 bases from V and 1 base from J, with 9 bases between. Germline V CDR1 and CDR2: SNHLY, FYNNEI. The CDR3 is 14 amino acids. The CDR3 coding sequence is TGTGCCAGCAGTGAGGGGGGATTTAACTATGGCTACACCTTC. Residues: CASSEGGFNYGYTF. The full variable domain, completed using reference TRBV2 and TRBJ1-2, is EPEVTQTPSHQVTQMGQEVILRCVPISNHLYFYWYRQILGQKVEFLVSFYNNEISEKSEIFDDQFSVERPDGSNFTLKIRSTKLEDSAMYFCASSEGGFNYGYTFGSGTRLTVV.